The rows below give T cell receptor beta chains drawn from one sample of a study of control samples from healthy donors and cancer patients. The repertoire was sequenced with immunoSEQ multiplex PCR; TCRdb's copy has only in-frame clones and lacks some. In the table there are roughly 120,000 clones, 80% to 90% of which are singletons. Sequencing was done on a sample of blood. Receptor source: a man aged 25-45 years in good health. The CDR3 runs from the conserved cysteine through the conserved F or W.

CDR3: CASGQGSNYGYTF
J: TRBJ1-2
V: TRBV7-9

CDR3: CASSPGTGETEAFF
J: TRBJ1-1
V: TRBV7-2

CDR3: CASSIGSASVTQYF
J: TRBJ2-5
V: TRBV19

CDR3: CASSPNTGGEWNEQFF
J: TRBJ2-1
V: TRBV18

CDR3: CASKARQGASYGYTF
J: TRBJ1-2
V: TRBV19

CDR3: CASSGPGPLSSYEQYF
J: TRBJ2-7
V: TRBV5-6

CDR3: CASSFRREGGYTF
J: TRBJ1-2
V: TRBV7-8

CDR3: CASSVRGTGISSPLHF
J: TRBJ1-6
V: TRBV7-8

CDR3: CASSPGQGANTEAFF
J: TRBJ1-1
V: TRBV14

CDR3: CASSVDINYGYTF
J: TRBJ1-2
V: TRBV11-2

CDR3: CASSLTSSNTEAFF
J: TRBJ1-1
V: TRBV13

CDR3: CASSYRAGDSPLHF
J: TRBJ1-6
V: TRBV6-5

CDR3: CASRQVSGNTIYF
J: TRBJ1-3
V: TRBV19

CDR3: CASSELAGTTDTQYF
J: TRBJ2-3
V: TRBV6-1

CDR3: CASSQDYEQYF
J: TRBJ2-7
V: TRBV3-1/TRBV3-2

CDR3: CASSRQAPTF
J: TRBJ1-2
V: TRBV5-8

CDR3: CASSTNWTGGYEQYF
J: TRBJ2-7
V: TRBV19

CDR3: CASSERGYEQFF
J: TRBJ2-1
V: TRBV19

CDR3: CASSLGLAQYNEQFF
J: TRBJ2-1
V: TRBV11-2

CDR3: CASSVGTWGGNTIYF
J: TRBJ1-3
V: TRBV9

CDR3: CASSQDRGGSYNEQFF
J: TRBJ2-1
V: TRBV14

CDR3: CASSLDTKDGYTF
J: TRBJ1-2
V: TRBV7-9

CDR3: CAWSGLGGYGSYNEQFF
J: TRBJ2-1
V: TRBV30

CDR3: CASSPFSSGNTIYF
J: TRBJ1-3
V: TRBV18

CDR3: CASRAKVNTGELFF
J: TRBJ2-2
V: TRBV2

CDR3: CASRTQSYEQYF
J: TRBJ2-7
V: TRBV11-2

CDR3: CASSSSGTRMNEKLFF
J: TRBJ1-4
V: TRBV7-9

CDR3: CSVEGGGLGYGYTF
J: TRBJ1-2
V: TRBV29-1

CDR3: CASRGQGAEAFF
J: TRBJ1-1
V: TRBV2

CDR3: CASSLTGNQPQHF
J: TRBJ1-5
V: TRBV7-3

CDR3: CASRYRPGATVNSPLHF
J: TRBJ1-6
V: TRBV27

CDR3: CASSPGTSGGGHETQYF
J: TRBJ2-5
V: TRBV3-1/TRBV3-2

CDR3: CATSDLGTSGGNEQFF
J: TRBJ2-1
V: TRBV24-1

CDR3: CASSIEGGQGLTSGANVLTF
J: TRBJ2-6
V: TRBV19

CDR3: CASSYSVAGGSPLHF
J: TRBJ1-6
V: TRBV6-6

CDR3: CASSLGKFHEQYF
J: TRBJ2-7
V: TRBV6-5

CDR3: CASSSLAGSENEQFF
J: TRBJ2-1
V: TRBV5-1